The 29 T cell receptor beta chains reported below all come from one sample, sequenced in a study of T-cell memory formation after mild COVID-19. Each CDR3 protein is one row after TCRdb ran MiXCR on the 5' RACE reads. The repertoire holds hundreds of thousands of distinct CDR3 sequences, roughly a quarter seen once, with around 8.8% in the top ten. Sequences were obtained from PBMCs or a T cell subset sorted from them (not recorded which). These receptors all come from an adult woman who had mild COVID-19 (a few samples of this study predate the infection). Cell type and time point are not known.

This chain connects TRBV7-9 to TRBJ1-1, with 7 bases that match TRBD1. In germline, CDR1 is SEHNR, CDR2 FQNEAQ (reference sequence). J was trimmed by 5 bases and V by 5 bases; bases with no gene match: 8. The CDR3 covers 14 residues. CDR3 region: CASSTSEGATEAFF. DNA of the CDR3: TGTGCCAGCAGCACTTCAGAGGGGGCGACTGAAGCTTTCTTT.

The genes are TRBV6-2 or TRBV6-3 and TRBJ1-2, with D hard to call. The CDR3 is 14 amino acids. V lost 3 bases and J lost 4, with 12 bases in between. The germline V gene encodes CDR1 MNHEY and CDR2 SVGEGT. CDR3 sequence (DNA): TGTGCCAGCAGTTATGCGGCGGAGCTCTATGGCTACACCTTC. This gives the protein CASSYAAELYGYTF.

DNA for the CDR3: TGTGCCAGCAGTGTGGGACAGGGGATGCGGGAGACCCAGTACTTC. It yields the protein CASSVGQGMRETQYF. V gene TRBV2 combines with J gene TRBJ2-5, with TRBD1 matching over 10 bases. CDR1 SNHLY and CDR2 FYNNEI come from the germline V gene. This CDR3 has 15 residues. Losses at the gene ends were 4 bases for V and 5 bases for J; bases not matched to a gene: 7.

This clonotype appeared a few times. The rearrangement uses TRBV7-3 and TRBJ1-5; D unclear. This CDR3 spans 14 amino acids. With 9 bases removed from V and 2 bases from J, the gap between germline ends came to 14 bases. Germline V gene data show CDR1 as SGHTA and CDR2 as FQGTGA. The CDR3 spells CASAVEGRNQPQHF. CDR3 DNA sequence: TGTGCCAGTGCCGTGGAGGGTCGCAATCAGCCCCAGCATTTT.

The sample holds a few counts of this clonotype. This chain uses TRBV20-1 with TRBJ1-4; D possibly corresponds to TRBD1 (6 bases). V was clipped by 6 bases and J by 12 bases, with 17 bases between them. Germline V gene data show CDR1 as DFQATT and CDR2 as SNEGSKA (reference sequence). CDR3 length: 12 amino acids. The CDR3 loop is CSAGDGGTELFF. CDR3 DNA: TGCAGTGCCGGGGATGGGGGCACGGAACTGTTTTTT.

The rearrangement joins TRBV29-1 to TRBJ2-7; the match to TRBD1 covers 7 bases. Germline V gene lookup returns CDR1 SQVTM and CDR2 ANQGSEA. V shed 5 bases and J 4 bases; nucleotides not matched to a gene: 11. This CDR3 region has 14 residues. CDR3 in DNA: TGCAGCGTTTTGGCGACAGGGCTTTATTACGAGCAGTACTTC. Encoded protein: CSVLATGLYYEQYF.

This clonotype has a handful of counts. The chain links TRBV29-1 to TRBJ2-2, with a tentative D call TRBD2 (6 bases). The CDR3 has 18 residues. Trimming took 5 bases from V and 3 from J, leaving 25 bases between them. From germline, CDR1 is SQVTM and CDR2 ANQGSEA. The CDR3 spells CSVSTSPGLQRDTGELFF. In DNA, the CDR3 is TGCAGCGTTTCAACCTCCCCGGGACTCCAGAGAGACACCGGGGAGCTGTTTTTT.

This chain uses TRBV20-1 with TRBJ1-2; weak D call: TRBD1 (6 bases). Trimming cost V 2 bases and J 8 bases, with 18 bases left between them. Germline loops: CDR1 DFQATT, CDR2 SNEGSKA (reference sequence). The CDR3 contains 14 residues. The CDR3 DNA is TGCAGTGCTAGACCAACCGGGGGCGTCTACGGCTACACCTTC. Translating gives CSARPTGGVYGYTF.

The genes are TRBV12-3 or TRBV12-4 and TRBJ1-1; D may be TRBD1 (6 bases). V dropped 5 bases and J dropped 3 bases, with 19 bases sitting between them. The CDR3 covers 16 residues. Here the CDR3 reads CASSPSYREQDTEAFF. The CDR3, as DNA: TGTGCCAGCAGTCCCTCCTACAGGGAGCAGGACACTGAAGCTTTCTTT.

The V call is TRBV9, the J call TRBJ2-2; TRBD1 matches at 10 bases. V lost 1 base and J lost 4; bases outside the gene matches: 4. Germline loops: CDR1 SGDLS, CDR2 YYNGEE. CDR3 size: 16 residues. CDR3 DNA: TGTGCCAGCAGCGTAAGGGACAGGGGTACCACCGGGGAGCTGTTTTTT. It specifies CASSVRDRGTTGELFF.

Comment on this clonotype: Sequence at one end of the junction differs from germline and may be a read error. This chain uses TRBV20-1 with TRBJ1-1, with 7 positions matching TRBD1. Germline lookup yields CDR1 DFQATT and CDR2 SNEGSKA (reference sequence). The CDR3 runs to 16 residues. CDR3 bases: TGCAGTGCTAGAGATGTAGGGAACAGGGGATACACTGATGCTTTCTTT. As protein: CSARDVGNRGYTDAFF.

This chain links TRBV10-3 with TRBJ2-3; TRBD1 matches at 7 bases. After removal of 2 bases from V and 2 bases from J, the junction contained 7 bases not matched to a gene. Germline V lookup: CDR1 ENHRY, CDR2 SYGVKD. This CDR3 is 16 amino acids long. The CDR3 bases are TGTGCCATCAGTGAGCCTAGGACAGGAAACACAGATACGCAGTATTTT. Its translation is CAISEPRTGNTDTQYF.

This clonotype was seen a few times. J is TRBJ2-1 and V is TRBV24-1, with TRBD2 matching over 10 bases. V trimming: 4 bases; J trimming: 1 base; junction bases outside the gene matches: 6. The CDR3 length is 17 residues. Germline-derived CDR1 and CDR2 are KGHDR and SFDVKD. For the CDR3, the DNA is TGTGCCACCAGTGACACAACAGCGGGAGGGTCCTACAATGAGCAGTTCTTC. Translation: CATSDTTAGGSYNEQFF.

This clonotype was observed once. The chain combines TRBV19 with TRBJ1-2, with D possibly being TRBD1 (6 bases). In germline, CDR1 is LNHDA, CDR2 SQIVND (reference sequence). The V and J ends lost 6 bases and 6 bases respectively, with 8 bases between them. CDR3 size: 11 residues. The CDR3 reads CASRGGDGYTF. The CDR3 DNA sequence: TGTGCCAGTAGAGGGGGAGATGGCTACACCTTC. Based on the CDR3 plus reference TRBV19 and TRBJ1-2, the full variable domain is DGGITQSPKYLFRKEGQNVTLSCEQNLNHDAMYWYRQDPGQGLRLIYYSQIVNDFQKGDIAEGYSVSREKKESFPLTVTSAQKNPTAFYLCASRGGDGYTFGSGTRLTVV.

The V gene is TRBV7-3, the J gene TRBJ1-1; the D gene is possibly TRBD1 (6 bases). The germline gives CDR1 SGHTA, CDR2 FQGTGA. The ends were cut back, 5 bases at V and 6 bases at J, with 19 bases in the middle. This CDR3 region has 15 residues. The CDR3 spells CASSPMGGQGSEAFF. In DNA form, the CDR3 reads TGTGCCAGCAGCCCAATGGGGGGACAAGGGTCTGAAGCTTTCTTT. The full variable domain, completed using reference TRBV7-3 and TRBJ1-1, is GAGVSQTPSNKVTEKGKYVELRCDPISGHTALYWYRQSLGQGPEFLIYFQGTGAADDSGLPNDRFFAVRPEGSVSTLKIQRTERGDSAVYLCASSPMGGQGSEAFFGQGTRLTVV.

This rearrangement joins TRBV30 to TRBJ2-1, with D perhaps assigned TRBD1 or TRBD2 (5 bases each). V was shortened by 2 bases and J by 12 bases, with 20 bases between the two germline ends. This CDR3 comprises 14 residues. Germline V gene lookup returns CDR1 GTSNPN and CDR2 SVGIG (reference sequence). The DNA for the CDR3 is TGTGCCTGGAGTAGCACCGGGACGGGGAGTTGGCAGTTCTTC. Translation: CAWSSTGTGSWQFF.

The CDR3 DNA reads TGTGCCAGCAGTTACTATGGGGGGACCCCGCGGGAGACCCAGTACTTC. It yields the protein CASSYYGGTPRETQYF. The chain couples TRBV6-5 to TRBJ2-5; TRBD2 might be the D (6 bases). The V and J ends lost 1 base and 5 bases respectively, with 17 bases between them. CDR3 size: 16 residues. The germline CDR1 and CDR2 sequences are MNHEY and SVGAGI.

A few counts support this clonotype. This chain uses TRBV27 with TRBJ1-1, with 7 bases fitting TRBD1. Germline V gene data show CDR1 as MNHEY and CDR2 as SMNVEV (reference sequence). Trimming cost V 4 bases and J 5 bases; bases outside gene matches: 7. The CDR3 sequence is 14 residues long. This chain's CDR3 is CASSYRGRRTEAFF. The CDR3 nucleotides read TGTGCCAGCAGTTATAGGGGGCGAAGAACTGAAGCTTTCTTT.

The chain recombines TRBV5-1 with TRBJ2-2; 7 bases line up with TRBD1. V gave up 2 bases and J gave up 4 bases; unmatched junction bases: 8. Germline lookup yields CDR1 SGHRS and CDR2 YFSETQ. The CDR3 is made up of 16 amino acids. CDR3 nucleotides: TGCGCCAGCAGCTTCTGGGGACAGAGAACCACCGGGGAGCTGTTTTTT. Protein sequence: CASSFWGQRTTGELFF.

This clonotype was detected only a few times. The genes are TRBV7-3 and TRBJ1-1; 7 nucleotides match TRBD1. The junction had 9 bases not matched to a gene; V was cut back by 5 bases and J by 6 bases. The CDR3 spans 14 residues. Germline assignment: CDR1 SGHTA and CDR2 FQGTGA. The CDR3 reads CASSARTGGAEAFF. The CDR3 nucleotides read TGTGCCAGCAGCGCTCGGACAGGCGGCGCTGAAGCTTTCTTT.

This clonotype came up many times. This sequence joins TRBV5-1 and TRBJ2-7; unclear D gene. Germline loops: CDR1 SGHRS, CDR2 YFSETQ. The V and J ends lost 2 bases and 0 bases respectively, with 12 bases between them. There are 15 residues in the CDR3. Here the CDR3 DNA reads TGCGCCAGCAGCTTTAACCCCACCAGCTCCTACGAGCAGTACTTC. It encodes CASSFNPTSSYEQYF.

This clonotype was seen only a few times. The rearrangement uses TRBV27 and TRBJ2-3, with D hard to call. Trimming removed 7 bases from V and 2 bases from J, with 16 bases in between. Germline V gene lookup returns CDR1 MNHEY and CDR2 SMNVEV (reference sequence). The CDR3 has 15 residues. The CDR3 nucleotides are TGTGCCAGCAAAGAGTCTCCAGCGCTCACAGATACGCAGTATTTT. Its protein is CASKESPALTDTQYF.

The chain has TRBV4-3 and TRBJ2-1; 7 nucleotides match TRBD2. From germline, CDR1 is LGHNA and CDR2 YSLEER. V shed 0 bases, J shed 10 bases, and the junction held 9 bases outside the gene matches. The CDR3 has 15 residues. The CDR3 nucleotides are TGCGCCAGCAGCCAAGAGGCTCGTCGGGGGGACGAGCAGTTCTTC. It encodes CASSQEARRGDEQFF.

This chain connects TRBV11-3 to TRBJ2-3, with unresolved D. Germline CDR1 SGHNT, CDR2 YENEEA. V lost 1 base and J 9 bases, leaving 5 bases between the germline ends. The CDR3 is 11 amino acids. The CDR3 DNA is TGTGCCAGCAGCTTAGGGACCACGCAGTATTTT. It is translated as CASSLGTTQYF.

This clonotype was seen only a few times. This CDR3 reads CASSTTGTGSIGELFF. In DNA, the CDR3 is TGTGCCAGCAGCACGACAGGGACAGGGTCGATCGGGGAGCTGTTTTTT. The rearrangement joins TRBV28 to TRBJ2-2, with TRBD1 identical over 9 bases. The CDR3 extends over 16 amino acids. CDR1 is MDHEN, CDR2 SYDVKM, per germline. V lost 6 bases and J lost 7; bases outside the gene matches: 12.

V gene TRBV7-3 combines with J gene TRBJ2-1, with TRBD1 as a possible D gene (8 bases). The CDR3 is made up of 16 amino acids. The V end lost 5 bases, the J end lost 1 base, and 15 bases lay between the germline ends. Germline CDR1 and CDR2: SGHTA and FQGTGA. The CDR3 protein is CASSQQQGGSYNEQFF. CDR3 DNA sequence: TGTGCCAGCAGCCAACAACAGGGGGGGTCCTACAATGAGCAGTTCTTC.

The chain combines TRBV6-5 with TRBJ2-5; D is uncertain. The CDR3 is made up of 16 amino acids. The germline V gene encodes CDR1 MNHEY and CDR2 SVGAGI. V gave up 0 bases and J gave up 0 bases, with 11 bases separating them. The CDR3 region is CASSYSNLGNQETQYF. DNA for the CDR3: TGTGCCAGCAGTTACTCGAATCTGGGGAACCAAGAGACCCAGTACTTC.

The chain has TRBV4-1 and TRBJ1-1; 8 bases line up with TRBD1. CDR3 length equals 15 residues. The germline V gene encodes CDR1 MGHRA and CDR2 YSYEKL. The J segment lost 6 bases and the V segment lost 0 bases, leaving 6 bases of the junction unmatched. CDR3 residues: CASSQDNRGESEAFF. The CDR3, as DNA: TGCGCCAGCAGCCAAGATAACAGGGGGGAATCTGAAGCTTTCTTT.

V usage is TRBV7-2 and J usage is TRBJ1-1; D not certain. The CDR3 consists of 14 residues. V lost 2 bases to trimming and J lost 4 bases, with 11 bases between them. Germline-derived CDR1 and CDR2 are SGHTA and FQGNSA. CDR3 loop: CASSLRTASTEAFF. CDR3 DNA sequence: TGTGCCAGCAGCTTAAGGACGGCTTCCACTGAAGCTTTCTTT.